A single T cell receptor (beta chain) is shown here with its context. This clone was counted a few times. Its cognate antigen has yet to be identified. Base qualities were left out, and no much larger clone turns up one base away. The CDR3, cysteine through phenylalanine, is 13 amino acids long. Only the CDR3 region is kept as DNA, spanning 39 bases read in frame from base 1. Taken from the germline V gene (reference sequence), the CDR1 and CDR2 loops are SGHAT and FQDESV. The V end loses 6 bases and the J end loses 5 bases, and a stretch of 12 bases separates them. The sample is drawn from a study of beta chain features in type 1 diabetes (dated by TCRdb to 2016 to 2018). Background for the entire study: No differences in mean age, gender distribution, total cell number or subset yield were found between patients and healthy donors. Regulatory and stem cell-like memory subsets were isolated from only 8 patients and about eight healthy donors, whereas naive and central memory subsets came from all 28 donors. The study compared the TCRB repertoires of sorted circulating CD4+ T cell subsets in recently diagnosed type 1 diabetes patients with those in matched healthy donors. A total of 100 million to 140 million sorted cells were examined across all samples, and the number of cells per subset was strongly correlated with RNA yield. Results and caveats for the whole study, not just this receptor: Naive, central memory and regulatory TCRB repertoires appeared to be more alike among patients than among healthy donors. Patients with type 1 diabetes made fewer insertions and deleted more nucleotides at VDJ recombination sites, implying thymic rearrangement abnormalities. PCR may preferentially amplify shorter templates, but because patient and control samples were amplified and corrected together, any resulting skew would affect both groups equally. Sequencing cDNA rather than genomic DNA could over-represent highly expressing activated cells, although activation and CD3 levels did not differ between groups. In all four CD4+ subsets, TCRB CDR3 length was moderately but significantly shorter in type 1 diabetes patients. Because small numbers of individuals were included in the HLA sub-analyses, any influence of HLA type on TCRB rearrangement was left unresolved.

Each donor gave one peripheral blood draw, averaging roughly 0.11 L, which was collected into heparinised tubes. Using a panel that included CD45RO, CCR7, CD25, CD127, CD95 and CD27, naive, central memory, regulatory and stem cell-like memory CD4+ T cells were sorted on a BD FACSAria II. Every sorted population had a purity above 95%. Right away, PBMCs were isolated by Lymphoprep density gradient centrifugation and were stained directly, with no culture step. To minimize batch effects, samples were stained and sorted in pairs, one healthy donor with one patient per experiment. The entire amount of isolated RNA was reverse transcribed using the High Capacity cDNA Reverse Transcription Kit, so the sequenced TCRB transcripts were expressed ones. Naive, central memory and regulatory T cell samples underwent deep immunoSEQ sequencing, averaging about 3.57 million total reads per sample. After sorted cells were lysed in RLT buffer, RNA was extracted with DNase-treated RNeasy Micro or Mini kits, with the choice depending on cell number. Each cell subset was processed separately to prevent cross-contamination, with patient and healthy donor samples processed together. The immunoSEQ multiplex PCR was used to amplify TCRB sequences from cDNA, generating 87-bp fragments that spanned the CDR3 region. The amplicons were sequenced using the Illumina HiSeq platform. Under the source paper's analysis protocol: PCR bias was computationally corrected using synthetic template baselines, reads within Hamming distance 2 were collapsed, and singletons that could not be merged were discarded. Reads were aligned against IMGT to assign V, D and J genes, CDR3 length and insertions or deletions at six rearrangement sites. Within each subset, clonotype counts were normalized to sorted cell number, after which true diversity and Gini coefficients were computed with the tcR R package. The overlap coefficient, calculated on TCRB nucleotide sequences, was used to quantify repertoire sharing. Out-of-frame TCRB sequences from naive cells were analyzed to stand in for the pre-selection repertoire. TCRdb retrieved this table from immuneACCESS and kept in-frame rearrangements only. Not all clones are present; in checked studies, unresolved V genes account for under half, and no reason is known for the remainder. V and J calls and clone size come straight from that table; D and trimming were deduced from the DNA. The sample data list roughly 230,000 clones, and more than 9% of these were observed just once. Less than 0.035% of the sample is taken by the ten largest.

The chain employs TRBV11-1 and TRBJ2-3; the D region possibly corresponds to TRBD2 (5 bases align). The sample comprised naive CD4+ T cells from blood. Interpreted using the paper, the cell subset or site label stands for: true naive CD4+ T cells. This clonotype was sampled from a woman under 30 in good health. This receptor carries the CDR3 CASRRRAGDTQYF. The DNA is as follows: TGTGCCAGCAGACGCCGGGCGGGAGATACGCAGTATTTT.